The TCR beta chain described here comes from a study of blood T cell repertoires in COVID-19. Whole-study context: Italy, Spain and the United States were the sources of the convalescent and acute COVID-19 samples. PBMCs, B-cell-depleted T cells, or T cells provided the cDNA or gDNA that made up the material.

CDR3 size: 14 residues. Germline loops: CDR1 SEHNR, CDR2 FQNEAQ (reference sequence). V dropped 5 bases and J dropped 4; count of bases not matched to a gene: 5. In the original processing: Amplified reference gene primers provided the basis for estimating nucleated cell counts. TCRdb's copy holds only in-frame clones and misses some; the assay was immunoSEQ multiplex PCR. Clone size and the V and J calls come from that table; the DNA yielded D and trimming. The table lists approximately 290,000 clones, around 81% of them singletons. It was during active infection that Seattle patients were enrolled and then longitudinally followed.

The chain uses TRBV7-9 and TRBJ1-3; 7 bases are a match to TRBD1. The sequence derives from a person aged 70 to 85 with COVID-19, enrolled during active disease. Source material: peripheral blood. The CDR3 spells CASSDRALGNTIYF. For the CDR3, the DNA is TGTGCCAGCAGCGACAGGGCTCTGGGAAACACCATATATTTT.